This T cell receptor beta chain emerged from a study of OX40 agonist ivuxolimab in advanced cancers. Study-wide results and caveats: By week 6 at 0.1 to 3.0 mg/kg, blood CD4+ and CD8+ T cells had expanded clonally.

Notes on this clone: Its antigen is currently unknown.

Repertoires were generated with immunoSEQ multiplex PCR, while TCRdb's copy carries only in-frame clones and drops some. This table holds 94,000 or so clones, less than 90% found once. The CDR3 has 17 residues. The J segment lost 4 bases and the V segment lost 6 bases, leaving 10 bases of the junction unmatched. Per the germline V gene, CDR1 is SGHRS and CDR2 is YFSETQ. The chain links TRBV5-1 to TRBJ2-3; 14 nucleotides align to TRBD2. Sequenced here: CD4+ or CD8+ T cells sorted from blood, sampled in a trial of the OX40 agonist ivuxolimab. The origin of this receptor is an adult with an advanced solid tumor such as melanoma, head and neck, liver or kidney cancer. This chain's CDR3 is CASTYGTSGGVSDTQYF. CDR3 sequence (DNA): TGCGCCAGCACCTACGGGACTAGCGGGGGTGTTTCAGATACGCAGTATTTT. The whole variable domain, filled in from reference TRBV5-1 and TRBJ2-3, reads KAGVTQTPRYLIKTRGQQVTLSCSPISGHRSVSWYQQTPGQGLQFLFEYFSETQRNKGNFPGRFSGRQFSNSRSEMNVSTLELGDSALYLCASTYGTSGGVSDTQYFGPGTRLTVL.